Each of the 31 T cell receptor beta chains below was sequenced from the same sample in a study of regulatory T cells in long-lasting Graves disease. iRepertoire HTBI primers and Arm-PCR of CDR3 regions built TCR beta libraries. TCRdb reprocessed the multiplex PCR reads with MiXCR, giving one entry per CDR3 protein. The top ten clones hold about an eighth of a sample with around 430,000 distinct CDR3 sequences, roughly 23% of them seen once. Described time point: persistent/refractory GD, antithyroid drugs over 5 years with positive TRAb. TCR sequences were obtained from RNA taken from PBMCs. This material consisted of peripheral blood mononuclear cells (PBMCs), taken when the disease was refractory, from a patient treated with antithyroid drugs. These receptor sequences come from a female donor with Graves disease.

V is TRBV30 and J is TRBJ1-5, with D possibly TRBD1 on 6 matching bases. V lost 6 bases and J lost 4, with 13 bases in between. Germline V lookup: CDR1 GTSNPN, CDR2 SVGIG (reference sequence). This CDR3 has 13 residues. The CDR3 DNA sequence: TGTGCCTGCCAAGGACAGACAAATCAGCCCCAGCATTTT. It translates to CACQGQTNQPQHF.

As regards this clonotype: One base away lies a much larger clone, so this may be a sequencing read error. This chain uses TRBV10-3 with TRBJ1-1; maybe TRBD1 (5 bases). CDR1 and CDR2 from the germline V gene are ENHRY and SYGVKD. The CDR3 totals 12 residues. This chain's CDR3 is CAIGGSGTEASF. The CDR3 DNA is TGTGCCATCGGGGGATCGGGCACTGAAGCTTCCTTT.

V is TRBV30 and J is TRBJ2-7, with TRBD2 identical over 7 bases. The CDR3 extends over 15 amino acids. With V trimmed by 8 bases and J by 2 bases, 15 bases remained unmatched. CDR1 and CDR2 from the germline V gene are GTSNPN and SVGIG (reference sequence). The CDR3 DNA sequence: TGTGCCAGTAGTTCCAACGGGGCGGGGGCCTACGAGCAGTACTTC. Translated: CASSSNGAGAYEQYF.

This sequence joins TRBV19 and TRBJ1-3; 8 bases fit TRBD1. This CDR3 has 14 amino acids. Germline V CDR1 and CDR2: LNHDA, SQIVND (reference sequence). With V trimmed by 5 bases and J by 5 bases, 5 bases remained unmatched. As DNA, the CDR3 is TGTGCCAGTAGTGTCGGGACAGGTAGAAACACCATATATTTT. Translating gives CASSVGTGRNTIYF.

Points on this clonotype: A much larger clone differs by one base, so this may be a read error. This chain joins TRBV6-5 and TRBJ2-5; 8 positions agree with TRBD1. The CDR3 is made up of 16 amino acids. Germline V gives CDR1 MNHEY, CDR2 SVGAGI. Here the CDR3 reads CTSSYPDRGSSETQYF. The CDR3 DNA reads TGTACCAGCAGTTACCCAGACAGGGGCTCATCGGAGACCCAGTACTTC.

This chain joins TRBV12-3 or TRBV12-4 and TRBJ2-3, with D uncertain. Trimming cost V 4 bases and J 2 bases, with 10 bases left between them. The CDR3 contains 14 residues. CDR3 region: CASSYQQPTDTQYF. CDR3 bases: TGTGCCAGCAGTTACCAGCAACCCACAGATACGCAGTATTTT.

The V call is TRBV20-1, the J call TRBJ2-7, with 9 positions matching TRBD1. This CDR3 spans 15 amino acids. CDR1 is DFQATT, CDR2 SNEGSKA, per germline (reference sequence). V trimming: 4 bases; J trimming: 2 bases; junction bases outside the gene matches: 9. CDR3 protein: CSATPPGTGTYEQYF. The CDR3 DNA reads TGCAGTGCTACCCCTCCCGGGACAGGGACCTACGAGCAGTACTTC.

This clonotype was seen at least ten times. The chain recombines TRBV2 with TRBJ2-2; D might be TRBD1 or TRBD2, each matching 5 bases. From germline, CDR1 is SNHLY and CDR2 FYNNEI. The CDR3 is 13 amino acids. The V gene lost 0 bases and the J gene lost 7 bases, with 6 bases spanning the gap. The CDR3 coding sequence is TGTGCCAGCAGTGAAGCGGGGGACGGGGAGCTGTTTTTT. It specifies CASSEAGDGELFF. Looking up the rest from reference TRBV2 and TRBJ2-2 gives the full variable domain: EPEVTQTPSHQVTQMGQEVILRCVPISNHLYFYWYRQILGQKVEFLVSFYNNEISEKSEIFDDQFSVERPDGSNFTLKIRSTKLEDSAMYFCASSEAGDGELFFGEGSRLTVL.

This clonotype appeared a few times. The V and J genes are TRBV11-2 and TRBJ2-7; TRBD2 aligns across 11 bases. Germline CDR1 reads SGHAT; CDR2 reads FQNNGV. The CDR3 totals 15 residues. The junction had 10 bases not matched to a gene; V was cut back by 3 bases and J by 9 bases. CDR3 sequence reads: CASSFGTSGSQMQYF. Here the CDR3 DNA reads TGTGCCAGCAGCTTTGGGACTAGCGGTTCCCAAATGCAGTACTTC.

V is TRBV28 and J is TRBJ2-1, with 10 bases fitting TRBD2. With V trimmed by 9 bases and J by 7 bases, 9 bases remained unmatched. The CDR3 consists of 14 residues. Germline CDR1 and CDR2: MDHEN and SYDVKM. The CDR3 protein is CASWGTSVTNEQFF. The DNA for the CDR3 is TGTGCCAGTTGGGGGACTAGCGTAACAAATGAGCAGTTCTTC.

The CDR3 coding sequence is TGTGCCAGCAGCGGCAACACAGGGACCAACACCGGGGAGCTGTTTTTT. Protein: CASSGNTGTNTGELFF. The V and J genes are TRBV6-8 and TRBJ2-2; possible D gene TRBD1, 6 bases. This CDR3 is built from 16 residues. V was trimmed by 6 bases and J by 2 bases, leaving 16 bases between them. Germline V CDR1 and CDR2: MNHGY, SAAAGT.

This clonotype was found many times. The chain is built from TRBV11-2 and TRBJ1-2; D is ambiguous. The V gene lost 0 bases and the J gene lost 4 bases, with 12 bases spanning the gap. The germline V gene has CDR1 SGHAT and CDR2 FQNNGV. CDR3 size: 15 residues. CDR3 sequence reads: CASSLDEGITYGYTF. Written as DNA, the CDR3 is TGTGCCAGCAGCTTAGATGAGGGAATAACCTATGGCTACACCTTC. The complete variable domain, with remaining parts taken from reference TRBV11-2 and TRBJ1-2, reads EAGVAQSPRYKIIEKRQSVAFWCNPISGHATLYWYQQILGQGPKLLIQFQNNGVVDDSQLPKDRFSAERLKGVDSTLKIQPAKLEDSAVYLCASSLDEGITYGYTFGSGTRLTVV.

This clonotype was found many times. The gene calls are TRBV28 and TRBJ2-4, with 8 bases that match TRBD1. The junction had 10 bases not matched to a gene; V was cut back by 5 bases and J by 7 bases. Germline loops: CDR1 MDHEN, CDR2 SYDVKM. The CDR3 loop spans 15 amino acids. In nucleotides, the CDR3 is TGTGCCAGCAGTCTCGGACAGGGTCCTCCGAACATTCAGTACTTC. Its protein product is CASSLGQGPPNIQYF.

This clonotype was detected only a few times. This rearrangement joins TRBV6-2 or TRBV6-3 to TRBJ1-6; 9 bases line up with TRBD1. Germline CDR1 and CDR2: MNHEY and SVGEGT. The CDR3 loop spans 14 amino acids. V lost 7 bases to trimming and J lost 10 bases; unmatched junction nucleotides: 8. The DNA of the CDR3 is TGTGCCAGCAACCAGGGGGACAGGGTGTCACCCCTCCACTTT. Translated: CASNQGDRVSPLHF.

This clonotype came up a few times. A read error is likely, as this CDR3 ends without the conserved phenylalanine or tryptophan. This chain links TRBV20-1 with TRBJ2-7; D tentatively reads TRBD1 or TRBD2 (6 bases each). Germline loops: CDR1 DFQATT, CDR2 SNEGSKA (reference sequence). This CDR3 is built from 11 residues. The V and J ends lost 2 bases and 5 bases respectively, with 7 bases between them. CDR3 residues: CSARRGHEQYL. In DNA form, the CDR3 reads TGCAGTGCTAGACGGGGGCACGAGCAGTACCTC.

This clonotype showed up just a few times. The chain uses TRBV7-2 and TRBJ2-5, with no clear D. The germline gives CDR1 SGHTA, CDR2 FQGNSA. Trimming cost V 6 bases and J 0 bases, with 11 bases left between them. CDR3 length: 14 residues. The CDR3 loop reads CASSPDPNQETQYF. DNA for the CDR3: TGTGCCAGCAGTCCTGACCCCAACCAAGAGACCCAGTACTTC.

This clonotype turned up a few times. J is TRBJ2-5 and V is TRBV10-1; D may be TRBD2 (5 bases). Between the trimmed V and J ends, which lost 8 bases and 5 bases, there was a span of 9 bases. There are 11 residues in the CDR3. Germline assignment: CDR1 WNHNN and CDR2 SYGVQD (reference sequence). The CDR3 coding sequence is TGCGCCAGCTTTCGGACTGAGACCCAGTACTTC. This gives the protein CASFRTETQYF.

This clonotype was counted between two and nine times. The DNA of the CDR3 is TGTGCCAGCAGCTCGGACAGGGCGGACATGAACACTGAAGCTTTCTTT. Its protein is CASSSDRADMNTEAFF. The chain joins TRBV11-3 to TRBJ1-1; 8 positions match TRBD1. The length of the CDR3 is 16 residues. J lost 0 bases, V lost 4 bases, and 7 bases had no gene match. CDR1 is SGHNT and CDR2 is YENEEA in the germline V gene.

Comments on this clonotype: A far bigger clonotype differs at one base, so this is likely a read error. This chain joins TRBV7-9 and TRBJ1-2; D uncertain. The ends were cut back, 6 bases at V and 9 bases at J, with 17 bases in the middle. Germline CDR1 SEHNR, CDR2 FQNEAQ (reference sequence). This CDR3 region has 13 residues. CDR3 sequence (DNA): TGTGCCAGCAGTGGCCCGACCGGGTATTGCTACACCTTC. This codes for CASSGPTGYCYTF.

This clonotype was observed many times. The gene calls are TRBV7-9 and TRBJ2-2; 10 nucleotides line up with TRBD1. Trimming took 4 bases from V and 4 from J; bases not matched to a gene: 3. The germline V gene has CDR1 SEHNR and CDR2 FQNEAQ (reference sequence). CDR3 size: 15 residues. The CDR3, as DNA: TGTGCCAGCAGCTGGGGACAGGGGAGCACCGGGGAGCTGTTTTTT. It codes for CASSWGQGSTGELFF. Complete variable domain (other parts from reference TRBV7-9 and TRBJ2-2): DTGVSQNPRHKITKRGQNVTFRCDPISEHNRLYWYRQTLGQGPEFLTYFQNEAQLEKSRLLSDRFSAERPKGSFSTLEIQRTEQGDSAMYLCASSWGQGSTGELFFGEGSRLTVL.

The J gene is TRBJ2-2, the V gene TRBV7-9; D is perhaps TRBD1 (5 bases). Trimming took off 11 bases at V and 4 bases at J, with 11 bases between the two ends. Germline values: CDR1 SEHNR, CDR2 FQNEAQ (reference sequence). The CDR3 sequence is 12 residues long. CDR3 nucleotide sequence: TGTGCCGGGCAGGGTTTCACCGGGGAGCTGTTTTTT. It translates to CAGQGFTGELFF.

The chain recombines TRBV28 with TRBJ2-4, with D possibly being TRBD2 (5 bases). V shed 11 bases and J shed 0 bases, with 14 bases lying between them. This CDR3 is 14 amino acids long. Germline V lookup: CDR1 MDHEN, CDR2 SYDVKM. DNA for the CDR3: TGTGCCGGTTCCCCCCGGGGAGCCAAAAACATTCAGTACTTC. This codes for CAGSPRGAKNIQYF.

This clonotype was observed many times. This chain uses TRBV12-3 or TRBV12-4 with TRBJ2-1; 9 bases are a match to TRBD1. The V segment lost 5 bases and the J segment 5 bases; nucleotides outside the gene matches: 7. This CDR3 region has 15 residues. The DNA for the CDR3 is TGTGCCAGCAGTGCCGGGACAGGGCTACACAATGAGCAGTTCTTC. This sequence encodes CASSAGTGLHNEQFF.

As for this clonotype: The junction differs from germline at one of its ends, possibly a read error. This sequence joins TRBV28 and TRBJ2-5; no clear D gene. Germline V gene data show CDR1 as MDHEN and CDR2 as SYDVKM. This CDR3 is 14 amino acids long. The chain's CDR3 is CASSSPRYQGTQYF. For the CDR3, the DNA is TGTGCCAGCAGTTCCCCCAGATACCAAGGGACCCAGTACTTC.

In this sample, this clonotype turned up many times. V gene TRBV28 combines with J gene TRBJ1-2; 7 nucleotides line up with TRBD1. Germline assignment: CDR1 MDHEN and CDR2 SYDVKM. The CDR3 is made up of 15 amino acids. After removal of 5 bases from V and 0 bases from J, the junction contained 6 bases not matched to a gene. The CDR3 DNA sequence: TGTGCCAGCAGTCCAGAGACAGGGACTAACTATGGCTACACCTTC. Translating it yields CASSPETGTNYGYTF.

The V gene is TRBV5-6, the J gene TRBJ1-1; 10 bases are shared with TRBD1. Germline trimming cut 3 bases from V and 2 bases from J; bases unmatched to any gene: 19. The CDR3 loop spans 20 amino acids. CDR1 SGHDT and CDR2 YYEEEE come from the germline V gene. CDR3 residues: CASSSTHPPLGDRGNTEAFF. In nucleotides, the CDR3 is TGTGCCAGCAGCTCCACCCACCCTCCCTTAGGGGACAGGGGCAACACTGAAGCTTTCTTT.

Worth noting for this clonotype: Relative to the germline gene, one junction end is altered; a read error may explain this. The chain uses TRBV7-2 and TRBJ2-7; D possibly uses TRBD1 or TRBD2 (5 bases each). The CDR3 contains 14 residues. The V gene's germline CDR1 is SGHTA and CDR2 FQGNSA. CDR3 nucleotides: TGTGCCAGCAGTCAGGGTATGGGACCCTACGTGCAGTACTTC. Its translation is CASSQGMGPYVQYF. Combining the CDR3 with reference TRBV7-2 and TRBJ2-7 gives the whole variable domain GAGVSQSPSNKVTEKGKDVELRCDPISGHTALYWYRQSLGQGLEFLIYFQGNSAPDKSGLPSDRFSAERTGGSVSTLTIQRTQQEDSAVYLCASSQGMGPYVQYFGPGTRLTVT.

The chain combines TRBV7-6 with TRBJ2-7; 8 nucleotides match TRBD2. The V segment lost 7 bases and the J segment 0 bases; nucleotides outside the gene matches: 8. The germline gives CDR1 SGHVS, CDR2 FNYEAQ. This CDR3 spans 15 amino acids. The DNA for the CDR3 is TGTGCCAGCACCACGGGACTAGGGAGCTCCTACGAGCAGTACTTC. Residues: CASTTGLGSSYEQYF.

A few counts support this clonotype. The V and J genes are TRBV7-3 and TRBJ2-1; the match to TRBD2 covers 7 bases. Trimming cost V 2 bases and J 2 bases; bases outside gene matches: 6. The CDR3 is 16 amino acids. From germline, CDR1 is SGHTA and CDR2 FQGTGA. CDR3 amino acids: CASSLRSGAPYNEQFF. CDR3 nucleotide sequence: TGTGCCAGCAGCTTACGGAGCGGGGCCCCCTACAATGAGCAGTTCTTC. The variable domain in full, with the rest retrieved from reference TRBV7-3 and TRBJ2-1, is GAGVSQTPSNKVTEKGKYVELRCDPISGHTALYWYRQSLGQGPEFLIYFQGTGAADDSGLPNDRFFAVRPEGSVSTLKIQRTERGDSAVYLCASSLRSGAPYNEQFFGPGTRLTVL.

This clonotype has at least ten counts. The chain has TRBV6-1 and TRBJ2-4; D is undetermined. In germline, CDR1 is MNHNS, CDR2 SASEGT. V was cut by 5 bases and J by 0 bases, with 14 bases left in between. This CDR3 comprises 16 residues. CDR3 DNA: TGTGCCAGCAGTAGGTCTCGCGTCATAGCCAAAAACATTCAGTACTTC. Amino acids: CASSRSRVIAKNIQYF.

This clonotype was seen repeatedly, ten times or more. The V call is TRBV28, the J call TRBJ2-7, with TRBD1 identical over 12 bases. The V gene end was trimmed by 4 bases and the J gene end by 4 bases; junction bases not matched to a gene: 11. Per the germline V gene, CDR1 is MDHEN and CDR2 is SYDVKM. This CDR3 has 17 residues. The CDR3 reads CASSSRVGDRGRYEQYF. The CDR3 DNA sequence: TGTGCCAGCAGTTCCCGAGTCGGGGACAGGGGGCGGTACGAGCAGTACTTC. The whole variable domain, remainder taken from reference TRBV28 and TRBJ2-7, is DVKVTQSSRYLVKRTGEKVFLECVQDMDHENMFWYRQDPGLGLRLIYFSYDVKMKEKGDIPEGYSVSREKKERFSLILESASTNQTSMYLCASSSRVGDRGRYEQYFGPGTRLTVT.